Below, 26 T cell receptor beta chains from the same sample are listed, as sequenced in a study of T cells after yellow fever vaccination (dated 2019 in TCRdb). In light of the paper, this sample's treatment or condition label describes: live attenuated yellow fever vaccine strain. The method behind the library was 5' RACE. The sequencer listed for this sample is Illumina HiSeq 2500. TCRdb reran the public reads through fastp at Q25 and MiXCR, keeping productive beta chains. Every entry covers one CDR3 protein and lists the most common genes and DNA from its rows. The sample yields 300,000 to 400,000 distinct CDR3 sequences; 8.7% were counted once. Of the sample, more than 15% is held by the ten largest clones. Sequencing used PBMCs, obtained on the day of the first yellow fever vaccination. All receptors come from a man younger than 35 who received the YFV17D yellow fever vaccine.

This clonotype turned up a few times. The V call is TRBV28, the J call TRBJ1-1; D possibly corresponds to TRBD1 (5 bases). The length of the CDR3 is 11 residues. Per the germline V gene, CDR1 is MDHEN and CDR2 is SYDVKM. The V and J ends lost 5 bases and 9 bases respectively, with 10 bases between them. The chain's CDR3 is CASSNAGKAFF. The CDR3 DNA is TGTGCCAGCAGTAACGCAGGGAAAGCTTTCTTT.

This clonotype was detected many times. In DNA, the CDR3 is TGTGCCAGCAGCTACGGGTTGGCAGGGGAAGCTTTCTTT. Translated: CASSYGLAGEAFF. The J gene is TRBJ1-1, the V gene TRBV5-6; possible D gene TRBD1, 5 bases. Trimming took 3 bases from V and 8 from J, leaving 14 bases between them. The CDR3 sequence is 13 residues long. CDR1 and CDR2 from the germline V gene are SGHDT and YYEEEE.

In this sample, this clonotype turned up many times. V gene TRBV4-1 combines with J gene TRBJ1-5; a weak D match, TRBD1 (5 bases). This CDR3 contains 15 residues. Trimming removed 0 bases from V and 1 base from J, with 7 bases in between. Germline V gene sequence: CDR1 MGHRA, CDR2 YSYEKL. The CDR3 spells CASSQDTGSNQPQHF. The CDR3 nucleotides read TGCGCCAGCAGCCAAGATACAGGCAGCAATCAGCCCCAGCATTTT.

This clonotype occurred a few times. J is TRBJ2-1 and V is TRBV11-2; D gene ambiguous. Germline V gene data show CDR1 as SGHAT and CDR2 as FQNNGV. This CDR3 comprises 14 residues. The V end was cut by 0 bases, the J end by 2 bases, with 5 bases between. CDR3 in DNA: TGTGCCAGCAGCTTAGATAAGCCCTACAATGAGCAGTTCTTC. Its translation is CASSLDKPYNEQFF.

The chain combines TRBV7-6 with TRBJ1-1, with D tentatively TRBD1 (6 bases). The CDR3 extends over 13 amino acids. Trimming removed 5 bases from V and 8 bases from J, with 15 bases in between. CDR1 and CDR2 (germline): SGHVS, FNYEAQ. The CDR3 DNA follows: TGTGCCAGCAGCCCCCAGGGACACCTCGAAGCTTTCTTT. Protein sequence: CASSPQGHLEAFF.

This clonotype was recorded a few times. CDR3 DNA: TGCAGCGTTGTCAGTTTAAAAAGGCCCTATGGCTACACCTTC. It yields the protein CSVVSLKRPYGYTF. The chain carries TRBV29-1 and TRBJ1-2; D ambiguous. Germline CDR1 is SQVTM and CDR2 is ANQGSEA. Trimming cost V 4 bases and J 4 bases, with 16 bases left between them. CDR3 length equals 14 residues.

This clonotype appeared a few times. The CDR3 loop reads CASSTLEAGRGEQYF. The CDR3 nucleotides read TGTGCCAGTAGTACGCTTGAGGCAGGAAGGGGCGAGCAGTACTTC. The rearrangement joins TRBV19 to TRBJ2-7, with D possibly matching TRBD1 (5 bases). The CDR3 covers 15 residues. Trimming removed 4 bases at V and 6 bases at J, with 19 bases between. Germline V gene data show CDR1 as LNHDA and CDR2 as SQIVND (reference sequence).

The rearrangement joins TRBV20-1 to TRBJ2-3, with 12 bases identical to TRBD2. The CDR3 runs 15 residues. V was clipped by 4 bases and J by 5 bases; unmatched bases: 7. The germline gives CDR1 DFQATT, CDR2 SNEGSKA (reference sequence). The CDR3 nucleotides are TGCAGTGCTACCGGGACTAGCGGGCCCCGAGATACGCAGTATTTT. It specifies CSATGTSGPRDTQYF.

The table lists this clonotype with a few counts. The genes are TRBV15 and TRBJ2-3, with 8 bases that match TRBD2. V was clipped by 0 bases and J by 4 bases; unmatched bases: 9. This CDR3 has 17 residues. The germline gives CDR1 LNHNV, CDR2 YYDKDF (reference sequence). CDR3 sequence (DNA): TGTGCCACCAGCAGAGATACGGGGGGGGGCCTCTCAGATACGCAGTATTTT. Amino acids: CATSRDTGGGLSDTQYF.

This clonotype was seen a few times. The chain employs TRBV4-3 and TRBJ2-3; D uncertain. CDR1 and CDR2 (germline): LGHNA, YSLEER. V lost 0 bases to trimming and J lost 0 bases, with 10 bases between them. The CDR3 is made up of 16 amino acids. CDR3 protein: CASSQDRRFSTDTQYF. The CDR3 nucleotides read TGCGCCAGCAGCCAAGACAGGCGTTTTAGCACAGATACGCAGTATTTT.

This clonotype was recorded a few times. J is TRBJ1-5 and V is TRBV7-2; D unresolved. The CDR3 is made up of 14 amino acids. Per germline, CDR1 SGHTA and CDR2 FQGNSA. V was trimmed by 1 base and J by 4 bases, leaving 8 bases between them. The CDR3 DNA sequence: TGTGCCAGCAGCTTAGGGGCCTTTAATCAGCCCCAGCATTTT. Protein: CASSLGAFNQPQHF.

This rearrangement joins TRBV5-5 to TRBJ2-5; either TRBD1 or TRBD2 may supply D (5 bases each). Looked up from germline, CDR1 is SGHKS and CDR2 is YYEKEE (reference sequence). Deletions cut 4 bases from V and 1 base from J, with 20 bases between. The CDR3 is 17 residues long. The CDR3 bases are TGTGCCAGCAGCCCCGGGTGGGACGCAACCCGCCAAGAGACCCAGTACTTC. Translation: CASSPGWDATRQETQYF.

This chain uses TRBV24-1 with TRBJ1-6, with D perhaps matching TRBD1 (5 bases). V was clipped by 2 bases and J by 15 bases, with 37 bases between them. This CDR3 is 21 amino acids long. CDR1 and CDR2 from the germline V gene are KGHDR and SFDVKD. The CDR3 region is CATSDYPRVRLRFITPPYLHF. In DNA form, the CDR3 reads TGTGCCACCAGTGATTACCCCAGGGTTAGACTCCGTTTTATTACTCCCCCATACCTCCACTTT.

The CDR3 sequence: CASSQPRTDPTNEKLFF. The DNA of the CDR3 is TGCGCCAGCAGCCAACCTCGGACCGATCCAACTAATGAAAAACTGTTTTTT. This chain joins TRBV4-1 and TRBJ1-4; D gene uncertain. The CDR3 is made up of 17 amino acids. From germline, CDR1 is MGHRA and CDR2 YSYEKL. The V and J ends lost 2 bases and 0 bases respectively, with 13 bases between them.

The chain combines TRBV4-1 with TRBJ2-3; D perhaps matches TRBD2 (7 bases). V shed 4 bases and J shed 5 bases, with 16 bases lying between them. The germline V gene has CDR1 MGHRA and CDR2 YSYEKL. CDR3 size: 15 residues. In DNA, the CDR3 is TGCGCCAGCAGCCCCTATGGGGGGGCAATAGATACGCAGTATTTT. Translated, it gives CASSPYGGAIDTQYF.

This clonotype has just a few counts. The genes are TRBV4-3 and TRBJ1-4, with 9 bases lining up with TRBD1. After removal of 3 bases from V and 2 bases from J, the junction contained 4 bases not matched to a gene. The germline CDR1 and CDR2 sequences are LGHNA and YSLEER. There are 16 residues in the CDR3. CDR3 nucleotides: TGCGCCAGCAGCCAGGGGACAGGGTGGACTAATGAAAAACTGTTTTTT. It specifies CASSQGTGWTNEKLFF.

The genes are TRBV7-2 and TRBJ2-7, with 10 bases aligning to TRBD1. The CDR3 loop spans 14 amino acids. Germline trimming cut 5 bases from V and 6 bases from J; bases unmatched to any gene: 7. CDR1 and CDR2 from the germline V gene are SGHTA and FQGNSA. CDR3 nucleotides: TGTGCCAGCAGCCAACTTGGACAGGGGGGCGAGCAGTACGTC. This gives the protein CASSQLGQGGEQYV.

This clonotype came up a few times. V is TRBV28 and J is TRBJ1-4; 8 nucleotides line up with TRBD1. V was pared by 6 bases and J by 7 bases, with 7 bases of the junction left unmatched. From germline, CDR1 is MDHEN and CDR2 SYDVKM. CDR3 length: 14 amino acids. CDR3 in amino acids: CASRVTGGSEKLFF. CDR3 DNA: TGTGCCAGCAGGGTTACAGGGGGAAGTGAAAAACTGTTTTTT.

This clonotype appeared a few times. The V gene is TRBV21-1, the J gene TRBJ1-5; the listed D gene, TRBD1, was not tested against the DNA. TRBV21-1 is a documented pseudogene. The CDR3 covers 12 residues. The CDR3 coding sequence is TGTGCCACCCCAGGGGGGGCGCAGCCCCAGCATTTT. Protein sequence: CATPGGAQPQHF.

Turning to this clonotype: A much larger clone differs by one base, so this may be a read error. The CDR3 region is CANSPGPGQNEQFF. The CDR3 DNA sequence: TGTGCCAACAGTCCTGGACCGGGCCAGAATGAGCAGTTCTTC. The V and J genes are TRBV7-9 and TRBJ2-1; D unclear. The CDR3 has 14 residues. The V end was cut by 10 bases, the J end by 7 bases, with 20 bases between. Germline V lookup: CDR1 SEHNR, CDR2 FQNEAQ (reference sequence).

For the CDR3, the DNA is TGTGCCAGCAGTTCGCCTACCCTGACGGCCGGGCAGTTCTTC. This encodes CASSSPTLTAGQFF. The chain recombines TRBV12-3 or TRBV12-4 with TRBJ2-1; D not certain. The CDR3 covers 14 residues. The V end was cut by 4 bases, the J end by 12 bases, with 19 bases between.

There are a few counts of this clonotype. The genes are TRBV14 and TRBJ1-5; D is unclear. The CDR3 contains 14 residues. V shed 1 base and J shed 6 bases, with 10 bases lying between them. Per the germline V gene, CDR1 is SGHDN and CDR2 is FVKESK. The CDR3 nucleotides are TGTGCCAGCAGCCAAGGGGGTCGAGGTCAGCCCCAGCATTTT. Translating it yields CASSQGGRGQPQHF.

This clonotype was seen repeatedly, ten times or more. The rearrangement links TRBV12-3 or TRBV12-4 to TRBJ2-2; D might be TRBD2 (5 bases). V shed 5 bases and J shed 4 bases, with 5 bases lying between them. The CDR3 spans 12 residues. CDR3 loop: CASSAGTGELFF. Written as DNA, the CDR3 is TGTGCCAGCAGTGCGGGCACCGGGGAGCTGTTTTTT.

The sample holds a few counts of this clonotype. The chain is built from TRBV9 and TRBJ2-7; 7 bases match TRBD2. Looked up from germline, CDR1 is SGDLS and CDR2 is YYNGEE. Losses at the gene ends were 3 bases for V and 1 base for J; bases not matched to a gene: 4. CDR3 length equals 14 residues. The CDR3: CASSAGTKSYEQYF. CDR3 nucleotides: TGTGCCAGCAGCGCCGGGACTAAGTCCTACGAGCAGTACTTC.

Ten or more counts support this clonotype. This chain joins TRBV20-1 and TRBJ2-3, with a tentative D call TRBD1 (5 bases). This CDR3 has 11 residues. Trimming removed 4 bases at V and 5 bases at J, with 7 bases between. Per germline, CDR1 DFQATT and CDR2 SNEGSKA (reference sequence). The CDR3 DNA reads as TGCAGTGCTAACCAGGGAGATACGCAGTATTTT. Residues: CSANQGDTQYF.

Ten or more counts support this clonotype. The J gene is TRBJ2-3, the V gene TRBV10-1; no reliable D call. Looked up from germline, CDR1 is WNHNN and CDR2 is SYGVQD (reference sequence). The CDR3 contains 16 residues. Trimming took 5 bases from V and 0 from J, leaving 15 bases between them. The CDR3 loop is CASSLTPGASTDTQYF. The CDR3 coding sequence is TGCGCCAGCAGTCTCACCCCCGGCGCTAGCACAGATACGCAGTATTTT.